This note documents a single TCR beta chain sequence. This sample is drawn from a study of regulatory dendritic cells for organ transplantation. Using immunoSEQ multiplex PCR, the repertoire was profiled, and TCRdb retains in-frame clones only, with some absent. The sample records some 29,000 clones, over 60% being singletons. The germline CDR1 and CDR2 sequences are SGHAT and FQNNGV. CDR3 length: 15 residues. Trimming cost V 5 bases and J 3 bases, with 13 bases left between them. This TCR was recovered from a human donor in good health. The sample taken for sequencing was memory CD4+ T cells from blood. Indicated subset: CD45RO+ memory T cells. The chain has TRBV11-2 and TRBJ2-2; D uncertain. In DNA form, the CDR3 reads TGTGCCAGCAGCCAAGCTCGTACCTACACCGGGGAGCTGTTTTTT. It specifies CASSQARTYTGELFF.